This is a list of T cell receptor beta chains from one sample in a study of cytomegalovirus exposure and HLA in healthy donors. Libraries were prepared by immunoSEQ multiplex PCR; TCRdb keeps only in-frame clonotypes and omits some of them. The repertoire holds fewer than 60,000 clones, around 77% seen once, with 2.5% to 3.5% in the top ten. What was sequenced was PBMCs. The origin of the receptors is a woman between 35 and 50 years old in good health and CMV-seropositive. The CDR3 runs from the conserved cysteine through the conserved F or W. Clone size appears in some rows only: once, few, many, or a class for an expanded clone.

j_call | v_call | clone_size | cdr3_aa
TRBJ2-1 | TRBV2 | few | CASSVGPREKQFF
TRBJ1-2 | TRBV10-3 | - | CATQIPGQENYGYTF
TRBJ1-4 | TRBV13 | - | CASSWRFAEKLFF
TRBJ1-2 | TRBV6-1 | few | CASSEARTAYYGYTF
TRBJ1-1 | TRBV7-2 | - | CASSSGGGLRFTEAFF
TRBJ2-1 | TRBV11-3 | - | CASSLGVGKYNEQFF
TRBJ1-4 | TRBV7-3 | - | CASSLSGSTNEKLFF
TRBJ1-2 | TRBV5-4 | - | CASSLNRAYGYTF
TRBJ2-4 | TRBV4-2 | - | CASSQDYRPNRGLAKNIQYF
TRBJ2-1 | TRBV10-2 | - | CASSSRGSSYNEQFF
TRBJ2-5 | TRBV12-5 | - | CASGWEATKETQYF
TRBJ2-7 | TRBV27 | few | CASSFLSEPYEQYF
TRBJ1-5 | TRBV29-1 | - | CSVRQGNQPQHF